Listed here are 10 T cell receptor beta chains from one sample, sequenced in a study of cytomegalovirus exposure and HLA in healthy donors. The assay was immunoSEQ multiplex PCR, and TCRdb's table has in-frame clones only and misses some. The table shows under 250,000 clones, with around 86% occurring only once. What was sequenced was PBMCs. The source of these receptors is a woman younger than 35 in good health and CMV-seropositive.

CDR3 loop: CAWSALRGTDTQYF. CDR3 sequence (DNA): TGTGCCTGGAGTGCCCTGAGGGGCACAGATACGCAGTATTTT. The chain is built from TRBV30 and TRBJ2-3, with a weak D call TRBD2 (5 bases). Trimming stripped 1 base from V and 1 base from J, with 9 bases between. Germline V lookup: CDR1 GTSNPN, CDR2 SVGIG (reference sequence). The length of the CDR3 is 14 residues.

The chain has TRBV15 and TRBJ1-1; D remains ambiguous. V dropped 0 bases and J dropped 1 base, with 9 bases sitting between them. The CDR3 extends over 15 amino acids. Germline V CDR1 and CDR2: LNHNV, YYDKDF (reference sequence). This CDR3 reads CATSRDQATNTEAFF. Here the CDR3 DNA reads TGTGCCACCAGCAGAGATCAGGCGACGAACACTGAAGCTTTCTTT.

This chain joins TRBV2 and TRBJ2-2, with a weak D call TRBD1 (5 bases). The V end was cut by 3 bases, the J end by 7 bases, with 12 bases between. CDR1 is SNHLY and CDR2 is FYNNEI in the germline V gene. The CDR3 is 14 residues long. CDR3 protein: CASSDHRQGGELFF. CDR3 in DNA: TGTGCCAGCAGTGATCACAGGCAGGGCGGGGAGCTGTTTTTT.

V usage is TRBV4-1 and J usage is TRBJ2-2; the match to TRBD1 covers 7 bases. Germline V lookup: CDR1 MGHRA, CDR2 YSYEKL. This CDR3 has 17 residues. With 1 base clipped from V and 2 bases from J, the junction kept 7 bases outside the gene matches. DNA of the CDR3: TGCGCCAGCAGCCAAGCCCCGTTAGGGGGCAACACCGGGGAGCTGTTTTTT. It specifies CASSQAPLGGNTGELFF.

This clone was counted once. The CDR3 nucleotides read TGCAGCGTTCAGGGGAGTGAAGCTTTCTTT. Translating gives CSVQGSEAFF. The genes are TRBV29-1 and TRBJ1-1; D possibly corresponds to TRBD1 (6 bases). CDR3 size: 10 residues. CDR1 is SQVTM, CDR2 ANQGSEA, per germline. Trimming removed 5 bases from V and 7 bases from J, with 8 bases in between.

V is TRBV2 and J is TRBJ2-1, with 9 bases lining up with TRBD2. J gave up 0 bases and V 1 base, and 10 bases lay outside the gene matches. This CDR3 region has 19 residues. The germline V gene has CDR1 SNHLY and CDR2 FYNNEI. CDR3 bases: TGTGCCAGCAGTGAAGGGGCTAGCGGGATTCGAAGCTCCTACAATGAGCAGTTCTTC. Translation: CASSEGASGIRSSYNEQFF.

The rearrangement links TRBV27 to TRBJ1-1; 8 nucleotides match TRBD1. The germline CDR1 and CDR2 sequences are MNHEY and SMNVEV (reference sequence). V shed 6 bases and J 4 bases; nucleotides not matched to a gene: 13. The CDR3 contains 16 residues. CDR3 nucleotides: TGTGCCAGCAGATCACGGCCAGGGGGCCTGGTCACTGAAGCTTTCTTT. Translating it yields CASRSRPGGLVTEAFF.

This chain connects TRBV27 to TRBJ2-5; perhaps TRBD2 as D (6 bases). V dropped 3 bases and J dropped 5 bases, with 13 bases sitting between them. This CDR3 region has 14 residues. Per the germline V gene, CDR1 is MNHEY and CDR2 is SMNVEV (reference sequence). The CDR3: CASSFVGSGETQYF. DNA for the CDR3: TGTGCCAGCAGTTTCGTCGGGAGCGGGGAGACCCAGTACTTC.

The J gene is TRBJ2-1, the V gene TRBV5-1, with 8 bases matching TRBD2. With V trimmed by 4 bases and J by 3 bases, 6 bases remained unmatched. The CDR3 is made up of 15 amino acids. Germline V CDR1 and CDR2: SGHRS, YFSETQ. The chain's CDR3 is CASSQIAGHYNEQFF. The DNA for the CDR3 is TGCGCCAGCAGCCAAATAGCGGGGCACTACAATGAGCAGTTCTTC.

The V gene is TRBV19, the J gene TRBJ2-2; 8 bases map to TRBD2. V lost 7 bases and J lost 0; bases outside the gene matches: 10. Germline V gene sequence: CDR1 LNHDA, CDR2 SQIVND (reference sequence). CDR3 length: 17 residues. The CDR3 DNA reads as TGTGCCAGTAAGCTTTGGGGGCGGGGGGCGAACACCGGGGAGCTGTTTTTT. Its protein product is CASKLWGRGANTGELFF.